The clone carrying this TCR beta chain was picked up a small number of times. The antigen remains undetermined. The sample comes from a study of identical twins. Healthy Caucasians, and only they, were the donors. Broader study findings: Twins' excess sharing was less marked for out-of-frame beta sequences. A lower insertion count was a feature of abundant cord blood beta clonotypes, with no such feature in memory repertoires.

CDR1 and CDR2 (germline): DFQATT, SNEGSKA (reference sequence). Trimming cost V 6 bases and J 0 bases, with 12 bases left between them. The CDR3 spans 13 residues. Unique molecular identifiers were present on the cDNA, which also gained a universal primer site by template switching. TCRdb fed the 5' RACE reads into MiXCR, producing one record per CDR3 protein. In the table there are roughly 1,500,000 distinct CDR3 sequences, about 31% of which are singletons. The clonotype originates from a newborn girl in good health. Sample: cord blood. The rearrangement links TRBV20-1 to TRBJ2-7; D is unclear. This chain's CDR3 is CSARHLSSYEQYF. CDR3 nucleotides: TGCAGTGCCAGACACCTGAGCTCCTACGAGCAGTACTTC.